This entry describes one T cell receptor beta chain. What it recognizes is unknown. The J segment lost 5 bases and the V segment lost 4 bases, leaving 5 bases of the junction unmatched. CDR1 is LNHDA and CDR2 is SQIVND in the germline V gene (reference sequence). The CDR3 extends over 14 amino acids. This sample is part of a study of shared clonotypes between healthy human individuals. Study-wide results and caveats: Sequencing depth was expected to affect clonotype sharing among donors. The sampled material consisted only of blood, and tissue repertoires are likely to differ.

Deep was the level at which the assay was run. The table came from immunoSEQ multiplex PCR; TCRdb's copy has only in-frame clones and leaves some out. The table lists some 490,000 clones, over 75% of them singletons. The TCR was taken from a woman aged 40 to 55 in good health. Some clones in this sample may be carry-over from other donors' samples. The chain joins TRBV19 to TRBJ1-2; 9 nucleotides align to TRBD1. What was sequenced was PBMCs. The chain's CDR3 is CASSRGTGQYGYTF. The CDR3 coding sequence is TGTGCCAGTAGTAGAGGGACAGGGCAGTATGGCTACACCTTC.